This T cell receptor (beta chain) emerged from a study of control samples from healthy donors and cancer patients. The method was immunoSEQ multiplex PCR; TCRdb's version includes in-frame clones alone and lacks a portion of them. The sample lists some 70,000 clones, about 80% occurring once. The sequence was collected from a woman in her fifties or sixties with lung cancer. Sequencing was performed on PBMCs.

The CDR3 DNA reads TGTGCCAGCAGTTTATCGACCGGGACCTCTGGAAACACCATATATTTT. Its translation is CASSLSTGTSGNTIYF. This rearrangement joins TRBV27 to TRBJ1-3, with D possibly being TRBD1 (5 bases). The germline CDR1 and CDR2 sequences are MNHEY and SMNVEV (reference sequence). V lost 0 bases, J lost 0 bases, and 9 bases lay in between. This CDR3 is built from 16 residues.